This TCR beta chain originates from a study of identical twins. This clonotype was recorded many times. Its antigen is undetermined. MiXCR was run by TCRdb on the 5' RACE reads, yielding one entry per CDR3 protein. The sample carries about 260,000 distinct CDR3 sequences, about 7% recorded once. General study findings and limits: It was out-of-frame TCR alpha sharing in monozygotic twins that models underestimated. For cord blood, abundant beta clonotypes had fewer insertions, unlike memory repertoires, which showed none.

Trimming cost V 10 bases and J 5 bases; bases outside gene matches: 9. This CDR3 is built from 15 residues. Germline CDR1 and CDR2: WSHSY and SAAADI. These data were likewise used in another study, on yellow fever vaccine responses in identical twins.

The chain combines TRBV10-2 with TRBJ2-5, with 14 bases fitting TRBD2. This receptor was taken from a woman between 18 and 30 years old in good health. Sequences were obtained from memory (CD45RO+) T cells sorted from blood. CDR3 sequence (DNA): TGCGCCACCGAACCGGGACTAGCGGGAGTGGAGACCCAGTACTTC. It specifies CATEPGLAGVETQYF.